This is a list of T cell receptor beta chains from one sample in a study of blood T cell repertoires in COVID-19. Only in-frame clones appear in the TCRdb table, and some are missing; sequencing was by immunoSEQ multiplex PCR. The top ten clones hold 14% of a sample with 40,000 to 55,000 clones, approximately 91% of them seen once. The sample taken for sequencing was peripheral blood. Receptors originate from a human donor in a cohort sampled during active COVID-19. CDR3s include the opening cysteine and the closing phenylalanine or tryptophan. The order of the fields is J gene, V gene, D gene, clone size, CDR3 protein, CDR3 DNA. The D gene is left open where the match is weak. Clone size is stated in some rows and not others, as once, few, many or a class when expanded.

TRBJ2-1,TRBV19,TRBD2,.,CASSAPGTSGGAYNEQFF,TGTGCCAGTAGTGCCCCCGGGACTAGCGGGGGAGCCTACAATGAGCAGTTCTTC
TRBJ1-1,TRBV6-5,.,.,CASSYGRNTEAFF,TGTGCCAGCAGTTACGGGAGGAACACTGAAGCTTTCTTT
TRBJ1-6,TRBV4-3,.,.,CASSPGGDGGGDDSSLHF,TGCGCCAGCAGCCCTGGAGGGGATGGGGGAGGAGACGATTCATCCCTCCACTTT
TRBJ2-3,TRBV6-2/TRBV6-3,.,.,CASSYEGGSDTQYF,TGTGCCAGCAGTTACGAGGGGGGGTCGGATACGCAGTATTTT
TRBJ1-1,TRBV5-6,.,.,CASSLIGTVNTEAFF,TGTGCCAGCAGCTTGATCGGGACTGTGAACACTGAAGCTTTCTTT
TRBJ2-7,TRBV7-3,.,.,CASSLGQGQIYEQYF,TGTGCCAGCAGCTTAGGGCAGGGACAAATCTACGAGCAGTACTTC
TRBJ1-2,TRBV7-2,.,.,CASRGGPPTF,TGTGCCAGCAGAGGGGGACCGCCCACCTTC
TRBJ1-1,TRBV19,.,.,CASRETEGREAFF,TGTGCCAGTAGGGAGACTGAGGGGAGGGAAGCTTTCTTT
TRBJ1-4,TRBV3-1/TRBV3-2,.,.,CASSLKGDVREKLFF,TGTGCCAGCAGCCTAAAGGGGGATGTACGGGAAAAACTGTTTTTT
TRBJ1-5,TRBV11-2,.,.,CASSLGAGRNQPQHF,TGTGCCAGCAGCTTAGGGGCAGGGAGGAATCAGCCCCAGCATTTT
TRBJ2-3,TRBV24-1,.,.,CATSDSEEITDTQYF,TGTGCCACCAGTGATTCGGAGGAGATCACAGATACGCAGTATTTT
TRBJ2-7,TRBV19,TRBD1,.,CASMGAGGPRSYEQYF,TGTGCCAGTATGGGCGCAGGGGGCCCTCGCTCCTACGAGCAGTACTTC
TRBJ2-3,TRBV6-4,TRBD2,.,CASSDGVGTSSYF,TGTGCCAGCAGTGACGGAGTCGGGACTAGCAGTTATTTT
TRBJ1-5,TRBV3-1/TRBV3-2,TRBD1,.,CASSLTGGSNQPQHF,TGTGCCAGCAGTCTTACAGGGGGCAGCAATCAGCCCCAGCATTTT
TRBJ2-1,TRBV4-1,TRBD2,.,CASSQATSGGTYNEQFF,TGCGCCAGCAGCCAAGCGACTAGCGGGGGGACCTACAATGAGCAGTTCTTC
TRBJ1-4,TRBV6-2/TRBV6-3,TRBD1,.,CASSSAGQGHEKLFF,TGTGCCAGCAGTTCCGCAGGACAGGGACATGAAAAACTGTTTTTT
TRBJ1-2,TRBV4-1,.,.,CASSQENPGLSYGYTF,TGCGCCAGCAGCCAAGAAAACCCGGGACTTAGCTATGGCTACACCTTC
TRBJ2-3,TRBV6-5,TRBD1,.,CASSTTGERDTQYF,TGTGCCAGCAGTACCACAGGGGAAAGAGATACGCAGTATTTT
TRBJ2-3,TRBV10-1,.,once,CASSLSTDTQYF,TGCGCCAGCAGCCTGAGCACAGATACGCAGTATTTT
TRBJ1-4,TRBV6-5,.,.,CASTHNEKLFF,TGTGCCAGCACCCATAATGAAAAACTGTTTTTT
TRBJ1-2,TRBV12-3/TRBV12-4,TRBD1,.,CASTGTGQGYTF,TGTGCCAGTACCGGGACAGGACAGGGCTACACCTTC
TRBJ1-1,TRBV6-6,.,.,CASSYPEAGTEAFF,TGTGCCAGCAGTTACCCCGAGGCGGGAACTGAAGCTTTCTTT
TRBJ2-2,TRBV3-1/TRBV3-2,.,.,CASSLLSAGELFF,TGTGCCAGCAGCCTCTTATCCGCCGGGGAGCTGTTTTTT
TRBJ2-4,TRBV7-8,.,.,CASSPGAKNIQYF,TGTGCCAGCAGCCCCGGGGCCAAAAACATTCAGTACTTC
TRBJ2-3,TRBV9,TRBD1,.,CASSFGQGGTDTQYF,TGTGCCAGCAGCTTCGGACAGGGCGGAACAGATACGCAGTATTTT
TRBJ1-5,TRBV6-2/TRBV6-3,TRBD1,.,CASSRGQVNQPQHF,TGTGCCAGCAGTCGAGGACAGGTCAATCAGCCCCAGCATTTT
TRBJ2-5,TRBV7-9,.,.,CASSLTGGQETQYF,TGTGCCAGCAGCTTAACTGGGGGGCAAGAGACCCAGTACTTC
TRBJ2-2,TRBV9,TRBD1,.,CASSARTGHTGELFF,TGTGCCAGCAGCGCCAGGACAGGCCACACCGGGGAGCTGTTTTTT
TRBJ1-2,TRBV6-2/TRBV6-3,.,.,CASSDTGQDGYTF,TGTGCCAGCAGTGACACAGGGCAGGATGGCTACACCTTC
TRBJ1-3,TRBV6-5,.,.,CASSYGGSGNTIYF,TGTGCCAGCAGTTACGGCGGCTCTGGAAACACCATATATTTT
TRBJ2-2,TRBV14,TRBD1,.,CASSQQGAATGELFF,TGTGCCAGCAGCCAACAGGGGGCGGCCACCGGGGAGCTGTTTTTT
TRBJ2-5,TRBV4-2,TRBD2,.,CASSQGFTSGGEKETQYF,TGTGCCAGCAGCCAGGGTTTTACTAGCGGGGGCGAGAAAGAGACCCAGTACTTC
TRBJ1-5,TRBV30,TRBD1,.,CAWSNPGQGYQPQHF,TGTGCCTGGAGTAACCCGGGACAGGGGTATCAGCCCCAGCATTTT
TRBJ2-3,TRBV29-1,TRBD2,.,CSVDGLAGTDTQYF,TGCAGCGTTGATGGACTAGCGGGGACAGATACGCAGTATTTT
TRBJ2-5,TRBV2,TRBD1,.,CASSALGQGQETQYF,TGTGCCAGCAGTGCCTTGGGACAGGGACAAGAGACCCAGTACTTC
TRBJ2-3,TRBV9,TRBD2,.,CASSYTSGGKPDTQYF,TGTGCCAGCAGCTATACTAGCGGGGGCAAGCCAGATACGCAGTATTTT
TRBJ1-3,TRBV3-1/TRBV3-2,.,.,CASSHPTDSGNTIYF,TGTGCCAGCAGCCACCCGACAGACTCTGGAAACACCATATATTTT
TRBJ1-1,TRBV4-2,.,.,CASSPPREGGEAFF,TGTGCCAGCAGCCCCCCGAGGGAGGGAGGTGAAGCTTTCTTT
TRBJ2-1,TRBV4-3,.,few,CASSVVVRANNEQFF,TGCGCCAGCAGCGTTGTTGTGAGGGCCAATAATGAGCAGTTCTTC
TRBJ2-7,TRBV13,TRBD1,once,CASSFGQGYEQYF,TGTGCCAGCAGCTTCGGACAGGGCTACGAGCAGTACTTC
TRBJ1-4,TRBV18,.,.,CATADGTTSNEKLFF,TGTGCCACAGCCGACGGGACTACATCTAATGAAAAACTGTTTTTT
TRBJ2-2,TRBV6-5,TRBD1,.,CASSYGTGAGELFF,TGTGCCAGCAGTTACGGGACAGGGGCCGGGGAGCTGTTTTTT
TRBJ2-2,TRBV5-6,TRBD2,.,CASSLVGAGAGGELFF,TGTGCCAGCAGCTTGGTTGGAGCGGGGGCTGGCGGGGAGCTGTTTTTT